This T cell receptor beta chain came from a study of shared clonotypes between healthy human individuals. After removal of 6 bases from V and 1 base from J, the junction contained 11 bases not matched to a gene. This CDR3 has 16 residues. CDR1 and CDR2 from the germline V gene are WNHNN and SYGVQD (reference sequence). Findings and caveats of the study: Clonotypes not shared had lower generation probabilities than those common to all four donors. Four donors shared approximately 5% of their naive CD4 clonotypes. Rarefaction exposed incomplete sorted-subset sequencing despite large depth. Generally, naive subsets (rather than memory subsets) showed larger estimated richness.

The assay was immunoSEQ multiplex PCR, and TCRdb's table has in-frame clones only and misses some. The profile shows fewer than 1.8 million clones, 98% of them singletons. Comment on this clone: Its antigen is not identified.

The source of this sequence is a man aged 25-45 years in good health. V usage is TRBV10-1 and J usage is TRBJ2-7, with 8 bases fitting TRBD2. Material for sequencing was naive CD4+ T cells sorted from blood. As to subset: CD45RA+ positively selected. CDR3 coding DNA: TGCGCCAGCAGGGGGAGGGGGACTAGGACATCCTACGAGCAGTACTTC. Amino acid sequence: CASRGRGTRTSYEQYF.